The present T cell receptor (beta chain) was sequenced within a study of blood T cell repertoires in COVID-19. Clones were sequenced by immunoSEQ multiplex PCR, and TCRdb holds only the in-frame ones, with some missing. The top ten clones hold roughly 9.2% of a sample with 180,000 or so clones, about 85% of them seen once. The CDR3 consists of 15 residues. Per the germline V gene, CDR1 is MRHNA and CDR2 is SNTAGT. After removal of 4 bases from V and 5 bases from J, the junction contained 3 bases not matched to a gene. The sample comprised peripheral blood. This sequence originates from a woman aged 80 or over with acute or convalescent COVID-19. J is TRBJ1-6 and V is TRBV6-4; 9 nucleotides line up with TRBD1. The CDR3 sequence: CASSATGGNNSPLHF. The CDR3 region has the DNA TGTGCCAGCAGTGCTACAGGGGGCAATAATTCACCCCTCCACTTT.